The T cell receptor beta chain under discussion was sequenced for a study of OX40 agonist ivuxolimab in advanced cancers. Across the study: Past anti-PD-1, anti-PD-L1 or anti-CTLA-4 therapy was accepted, and 40% had received some.

V lost 6 bases and J 9 bases, leaving 12 bases between the germline ends. The CDR3 covers 12 residues. Germline CDR1 is LNHDA and CDR2 is SQIVND (reference sequence). With regard to this clone: Antigen specificity is unknown.

Whole-study findings and limits: Doses of 0.1 to 3.0 mg/kg were accompanied by clonal expansion of CD4+ and CD8+ blood T cells by week 6.

Profiled with immunoSEQ multiplex PCR; TCRdb holds only in-frame clones, not every one. The table lists nearly 60,000 clones, 88% of them singletons. The chain combines TRBV19 with TRBJ2-1; D possibly corresponds to TRBD2 (5 bases). The sequences come from CD4+ or CD8+ T cells sorted from blood, collected in a trial of the OX40 agonist ivuxolimab. This clonotype was obtained from an adult with an advanced solid tumor such as melanoma, head and neck, liver or kidney cancer. The CDR3 DNA reads as TGTGCCAGTAGATCCACGGGGAGTGAGCAGTTCTTC. Translating gives CASRSTGSEQFF. Together with reference TRBV19 and TRBJ2-1, the CDR3 gives the full variable domain: DGGITQSPKYLFRKEGQNVTLSCEQNLNHDAMYWYRQDPGQGLRLIYYSQIVNDFQKGDIAEGYSVSREKKESFPLTVTSAQKNPTAFYLCASRSTGSEQFFGPGTRLTVL.